The 21 T cell receptor beta chains below all came from one sample that was sequenced in a study of T-cell reconstitution after alpha-beta-depleted transplantation in children listed by TCRdb under 2016. The receptor library was made with PCR. This sample was sequenced with an Illumina HiSeq 2500. To normalize quantification of the TCRbeta repertoire, the TCR libraries were built with molecular barcoding that relied on unique molecular identifiers. The public reads were quality trimmed at Q25 with fastp and then assembled into clones with MiXCR by TCRdb, keeping productive beta chains. Rows are combined by CDR3 protein, so each entry shows the most common genes and DNA. The sample profile shows 800,000 to 1,000,000 distinct CDR3 sequences; about 26% of them were found once. Roughly 28% of the sample belongs to the ten largest clones. What this sample's treatment or condition label stands for: allogeneic hematopoietic cell transplantation with graft depleted of TCRalphabeta T cells and CD19 B cells.

The sequenced sample was PBMCs, mostly from graft donor cells, obtained 360 days after TCRalphabeta/CD19-depleted stem cell transplant. Source of these receptors: a boy younger than two who had a stem cell transplant for SCID, so the T cells may come from the graft donor.

This chain uses TRBV5-1 with TRBJ2-7; the D gene could be TRBD1 or TRBD2 (6 bases each). V lost 0 bases to trimming and J lost 3 bases, with 16 bases between them. CDR3 length: 16 residues. In germline, CDR1 is SGHRS, CDR2 YFSETQ. CDR3 nucleotides: TGCGCCAGCAGCTTGGACGCGGGACATCCCCTCTACGAGCAGTACTTC. Its translation: CASSLDAGHPLYEQYF.

The rearrangement links TRBV7-2 to TRBJ1-3; no reliable D call. The V gene's germline CDR1 is SGHTA and CDR2 FQGNSA. This CDR3 comprises 15 residues. The V end lost 5 bases, the J end lost 2 bases, and 13 bases lay between the germline ends. CDR3 in DNA: TGTGCCAGCAGCCGTCGCAGGCGCGCTGGAAACACCATATATTTT. It codes for CASSRRRRAGNTIYF.

This clonotype has ten or more counts. The gene calls are TRBV28 and TRBJ2-7; D is ambiguous. V lost 5 bases to trimming and J lost 6 bases, with 11 bases between them. The CDR3 is 12 amino acids. The germline V gene has CDR1 MDHEN and CDR2 SYDVKM. CDR3 DNA: TGTGCCAGCAGTCCCTCCCGGTTCGAGCAGTACTTC. Translation: CASSPSRFEQYF.

The genes are TRBV12-3 or TRBV12-4 and TRBJ2-1, with D perhaps TRBD1 (5 bases). With 6 bases removed from V and 6 bases from J, the gap between germline ends came to 18 bases. The CDR3 runs to 15 residues. CDR3 coding DNA: TGTGCCAGCAGCCCCCCCCCGACAGTGACCAATGAGCAGTTCTTC. It translates to CASSPPPTVTNEQFF.

Of note for this clonotype: A read error may produce the germline difference seen at one junction end. The chain has TRBV12-3 or TRBV12-4 and TRBJ2-7; weak D call: TRBD1 (5 bases). The CDR3 is 12 amino acids. CDR3 coding DNA: TGTGCCAGCAGCTCACTTGAGACAGAGGTCTGCTTC. The encoded protein is CASSSLETEVCF.

This rearrangement joins TRBV28 to TRBJ1-2; D gene uncertain. The V end lost 4 bases, the J end lost 2 bases, and 14 bases lay between the germline ends. The germline gives CDR1 MDHEN, CDR2 SYDVKM. The CDR3 extends over 15 amino acids. CDR3 DNA: TGTGCCAGCAGTTCCTCAAACCTAGGGAACTATGGCTACACCTTC. This encodes CASSSSNLGNYGYTF.

V gene TRBV7-9 combines with J gene TRBJ2-7, with TRBD2 matching 12 bases. V shed 4 bases, J shed 3 bases, and the junction held 4 bases outside the gene matches. Germline CDR1 SEHNR, CDR2 FQNEAQ (reference sequence). This CDR3 is 15 amino acids long. CDR3 nucleotides: TGTGCCAGCAGCTCCTCTAGCGGGGGGGTCTACGAGCAGTACTTC. It codes for CASSSSSGGVYEQYF.

J is TRBJ1-1 and V is TRBV12-3 or TRBV12-4; D might be TRBD1 (6 bases). Trimming shortened V by 2 bases and J by 9 bases, and 13 bases separated the two germline ends. The CDR3 has 13 residues. This CDR3 is CASSLLGGGKAFF. In DNA form, the CDR3 reads TGTGCCAGCAGTTTACTAGGAGGGGGGAAAGCTTTCTTT.

The rearrangement joins TRBV2 to TRBJ1-2, with D possibly TRBD1 on 5 matching bases. Trimming removed 5 bases at V and 0 bases at J, with 22 bases between. CDR1 and CDR2 from the germline V gene are SNHLY and FYNNEI. The CDR3 totals 18 residues. CDR3 region: CASSRPIRAVGTNYGYTF. Here the CDR3 DNA reads TGTGCCAGCAGTCGACCCATCAGGGCAGTAGGGACTAACTATGGCTACACCTTC.

A single count supports this clonotype. J is TRBJ1-5 and V is TRBV20-1; 9 nucleotides line up with TRBD1. The CDR3 has 14 amino acids. V shed 5 bases and J 4 bases; nucleotides not matched to a gene: 6. From germline, CDR1 is DFQATT and CDR2 SNEGSKA (reference sequence). CDR3 sequence: CSAGDRVRNQPQHF. CDR3 nucleotide sequence: TGCAGTGCTGGGGACAGGGTAAGGAATCAGCCCCAGCATTTT.

In the case of this clonotype: Its ends do not fully match the called genes, so a read error is possible. The V call is TRBV6-5, the J call TRBJ2-7; either TRBD1 or TRBD2 may fit D (5 bases each). This CDR3 contains 16 residues. Germline values: CDR1 MNHEY, CDR2 SVGAGI. DNA of the CDR3: TGTACCAGCAGTTATCCTCCGCCCGGGACGCCCGGCGAGCAGTACTTC. This translates into CTSSYPPPGTPGEQYF.

A few counts support this clonotype. J is TRBJ2-7 and V is TRBV4-1; D is unresolved. Trimming took 2 bases from V and 0 from J, leaving 8 bases between them. CDR1 and CDR2 (germline): MGHRA, YSYEKL. CDR3 length equals 14 residues. The chain's CDR3 is CASSQIGPSYEQYF. CDR3 bases: TGCGCCAGCAGCCAAATCGGACCCTCCTACGAGCAGTACTTC.

The sample holds a few counts of this clonotype. This chain uses TRBV9 with TRBJ2-3; D possibly corresponds to TRBD1 (7 bases). The CDR3 totals 16 residues. V lost 0 bases to trimming and J lost 3 bases, with 14 bases between them. Germline CDR1 SGDLS, CDR2 YYNGEE. CDR3 DNA sequence: TGTGCCAGCAGCGTAGGTCCCAGGGGGGTGACAGATACGCAGTATTTT. Residues: CASSVGPRGVTDTQYF.

This clonotype was detected a few times. This rearrangement joins TRBV6-2 or TRBV6-3 to TRBJ2-7; 7 bases map to TRBD1. CDR3 length: 17 amino acids. V lost 1 base to trimming and J lost 3 bases; unmatched junction nucleotides: 12. Germline lookup yields CDR1 MNHEY and CDR2 SVGEGT. This chain's CDR3 is CASSYFPGTANFYEQYF. The CDR3 DNA reads as TGTGCCAGCAGTTACTTCCCCGGGACAGCTAATTTCTACGAGCAGTACTTC.

The CDR3 region is CASSGGLLGYTF. The CDR3 DNA reads as TGTGCCAGCAGTGGGGGACTCTTAGGCTACACCTTC. The V call is TRBV6-1, the J call TRBJ1-2; TRBD1 is a possible D gene (5 bases). V lost 4 bases, J lost 8 bases, and 11 bases lay in between. CDR1 is MNHNS and CDR2 is SASEGT in the germline V gene. This CDR3 contains 12 residues.

This clonotype was seen only a few times. The gene calls are TRBV29-1 and TRBJ2-1, with D hard to call. CDR1 SQVTM and CDR2 ANQGSEA come from the germline V gene. Between the trimmed V and J ends, which lost 6 bases and 0 bases, there was a span of 15 bases. The CDR3 is 15 residues long. CDR3 protein: CSVPPMRSSYNEQFF. In nucleotides, the CDR3 is TGCAGCGTGCCCCCCATGAGGAGCTCCTACAATGAGCAGTTCTTC.

The sample holds a few counts of this clonotype. The V and J genes are TRBV19 and TRBJ2-1; TRBD2 matches at 11 bases. The junction had 5 bases not matched to a gene; V was cut back by 7 bases and J by 6 bases. The CDR3 covers 14 residues. Germline V lookup: CDR1 LNHDA, CDR2 SQIVND (reference sequence). In DNA form, the CDR3 reads TGTGCCAGTACTGGACTAGCGGGTTCCAATGAGCAGTTCTTC. It specifies CASTGLAGSNEQFF.

This clonotype was seen more than once but under ten times. V gene TRBV2 combines with J gene TRBJ2-7; 7 bases line up with TRBD1. Germline CDR1 SNHLY, CDR2 FYNNEI. The CDR3 length is 14 residues. Trimming at V came to 5 bases and at J to 5 bases, leaving 9 bases not matched to a gene. DNA of the CDR3: TGTGCCAGCAGTCTCCGTGACAGGGTAAACGAGCAGTACTTC. Its protein product is CASSLRDRVNEQYF. The entire variable domain, with the rest obtained from reference TRBV2 and TRBJ2-7, is as follows: EPEVTQTPSHQVTQMGQEVILRCVPISNHLYFYWYRQILGQKVEFLVSFYNNEISEKSEIFDDQFSVERPDGSNFTLKIRSTKLEDSAMYFCASSLRDRVNEQYFGPGTRLTVT.

CDR3 loop: CASSLITSRDGSYEQYF. The CDR3 DNA sequence: TGTGCCAGCAGCTTAATCACCAGCCGGGACGGCTCATACGAGCAGTACTTC. This chain links TRBV7-8 with TRBJ2-7; either TRBD1 or TRBD2 may supply D (5 bases each). V was cut by 2 bases and J by 4 bases, with 21 bases left in between. This CDR3 region has 17 residues. CDR1 is SGHVS, CDR2 FQNEAQ, per germline.

The table lists this clonotype with a few counts. The V and J genes are TRBV12-3 or TRBV12-4 and TRBJ2-2; D gene uncertain. The V end lost 6 bases, the J end lost 8 bases, and 7 bases lay between the germline ends. The CDR3 runs 11 residues. The DNA for the CDR3 is TGTGCCAGCAGAACGAGTGGGGAGCTGTTTTTT. Translation: CASRTSGELFF.

The chain combines TRBV20-1 with TRBJ2-5, with D hard to call. Trimming took off 6 bases at V and 1 base at J, with 15 bases between the two ends. Germline lookup yields CDR1 DFQATT and CDR2 SNEGSKA (reference sequence). The CDR3 consists of 14 residues. The CDR3 region has the DNA TGCAGTGCGAGAAGTACAGCAGCCCAAGAGACCCAGTACTTC. Translation: CSARSTAAQETQYF.